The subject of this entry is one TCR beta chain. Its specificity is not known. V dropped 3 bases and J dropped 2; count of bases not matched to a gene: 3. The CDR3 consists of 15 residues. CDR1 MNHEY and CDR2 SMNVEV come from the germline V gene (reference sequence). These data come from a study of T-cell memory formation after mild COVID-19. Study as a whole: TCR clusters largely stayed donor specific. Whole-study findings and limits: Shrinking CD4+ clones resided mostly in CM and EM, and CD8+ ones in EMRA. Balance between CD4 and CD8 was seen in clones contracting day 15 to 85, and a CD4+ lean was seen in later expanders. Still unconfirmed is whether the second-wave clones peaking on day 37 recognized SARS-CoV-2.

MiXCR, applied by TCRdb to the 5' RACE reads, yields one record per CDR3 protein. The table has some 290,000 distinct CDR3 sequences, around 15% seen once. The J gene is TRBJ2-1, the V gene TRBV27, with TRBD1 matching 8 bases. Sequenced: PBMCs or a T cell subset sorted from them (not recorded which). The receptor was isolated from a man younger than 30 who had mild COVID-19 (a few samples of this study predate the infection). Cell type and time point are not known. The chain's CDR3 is CASSFRTGTYNEQFF. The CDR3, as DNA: TGTGCCAGCAGTTTCAGGACAGGGACCTACAATGAGCAGTTCTTC.